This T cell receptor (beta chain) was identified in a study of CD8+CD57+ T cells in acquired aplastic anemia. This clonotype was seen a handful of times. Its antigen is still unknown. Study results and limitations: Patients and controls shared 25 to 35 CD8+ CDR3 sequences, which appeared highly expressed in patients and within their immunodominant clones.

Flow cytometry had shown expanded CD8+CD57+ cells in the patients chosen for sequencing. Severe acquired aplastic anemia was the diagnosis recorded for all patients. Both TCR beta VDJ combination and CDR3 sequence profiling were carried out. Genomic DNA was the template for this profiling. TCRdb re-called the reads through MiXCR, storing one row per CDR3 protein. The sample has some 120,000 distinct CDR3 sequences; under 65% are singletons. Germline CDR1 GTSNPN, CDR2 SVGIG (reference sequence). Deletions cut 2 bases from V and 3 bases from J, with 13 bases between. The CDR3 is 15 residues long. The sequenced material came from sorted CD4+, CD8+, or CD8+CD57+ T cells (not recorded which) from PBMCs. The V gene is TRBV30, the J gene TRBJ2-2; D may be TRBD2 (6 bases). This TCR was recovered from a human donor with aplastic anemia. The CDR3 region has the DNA TGTGCCTGGAGTTGGAGCGGGCTAGACACCGGGGAGCTGTTTTTT. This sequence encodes CAWSWSGLDTGELFF.